This is a list of T cell receptor beta chains from one sample in a study of blood T cell repertoires in COVID-19. Only in-frame clones appear in the TCRdb table, and some are missing; sequencing was by immunoSEQ multiplex PCR. Found here are 55,000 to 65,000 clones, 91% of them singletons; the top ten hold roughly 9%. Sequenced material: peripheral blood. The receptors shown here come from a human donor in a cohort sampled during active COVID-19. The CDR3 runs from the conserved cysteine through the conserved F or W. A D gene is named only where the DNA matches it firmly. Clone size is not always given. Where it is, it says once, few, many or a class for expanded clones.

>.|16|TRBV4-3|.|TRBJ2-3
TGCGCCAGCAGCCAAGACCACAGGCTGCTCACAGATACGCAGTATTTT
CASSQDHRLLTDTQYF
>once|11|TRBV3-1/TRBV3-2|.|TRBJ2-2
TGTGCCAGCAGCCAACAGGGGGAGCTGTTTTTT
CASSQQGELFF
>.|13|TRBV10-2|.|TRBJ1-5
TGCGCCAGCGCCGGGGGGGTCGTTCAGCCCCAGCATTTT
CASAGGVVQPQHF
>.|19|TRBV9|TRBD2|TRBJ2-3
TGTGCCAGCAGCGTAGGGGTCCCCCCCCGGGAGGCGAACACAGATACGCAGTATTTT
CASSVGVPPREANTDTQYF
>.|14|TRBV21-1|.|TRBJ2-5
TGTGCCAGCAAACCCGTAGCGGGACAAGAGACCCAGTACTTC
CASKPVAGQETQYF
>.|14|TRBV6-5|TRBD2|TRBJ2-1
TGTGCCAGCAGTCCCCCCGGGGGGTCGAATGAGCAGTTCTTC
CASSPPGGSNEQFF
>once|16|TRBV19|TRBD2|TRBJ2-3
TGTGCCAGTAGCTCCGGGAGCGGGGGGTTCACAGATACGCAGTATTTT
CASSSGSGGFTDTQYF
>.|14|TRBV27|.|TRBJ2-1
TGTGCCAGCAGTTTCAGGGGCTCCTACAATGAGCAGTTCTTC
CASSFRGSYNEQFF
>few|19|TRBV19|TRBD2|TRBJ2-1
TGTGCCAGTAGTATGGGGGCGGGGGGGCGCCCGAGCTCCTACAATGAGCAGTTCTTC
CASSMGAGGRPSSYNEQFF
>.|15|TRBV7-9|TRBD1|TRBJ1-5
TGTGCCAGCAGCTTAGGGCAGGGGGAGAATCAGCCCCAGCATTTT
CASSLGQGENQPQHF
>.|16|TRBV30|.|TRBJ2-7
TGTGCCTGGAGTGTACATGCCAGGGTGAGCTCCTACGAGCAGTACTTC
CAWSVHARVSSYEQYF
>medium-sized|11|TRBV7-9|.|TRBJ2-1
TGTGCCAGCAGCCCCGGGGTAGAGCAGTTCTTC
CASSPGVEQFF
>.|16|TRBV19|TRBD2|TRBJ2-2
TGTGCCAGTAGTATCATCCTAGCGGGAACCCCCGGGGAGCTGTTTTTT
CASSIILAGTPGELFF
>.|13|TRBV6-5|.|TRBJ2-1
TGTGCCAGCACCTCGGTCCTATACAATGAGCAGTTCTTC
CASTSVLYNEQFF
>.|12|TRBV24-1|.|TRBJ1-5
TGTGCCACCAGCGGGGGAGGCCAGCCCCAGCATTTT
CATSGGGQPQHF
>.|14|TRBV7-2|.|TRBJ2-1
TGTGCCAGCAGCTTCGGAGGTTCCTACAATGAGCAGTTCTTC
CASSFGGSYNEQFF
>.|15|TRBV5-1|.|TRBJ2-5
TGCGCCAGCAGCTTACCCCTGCAGGGAGGAGAGACCCAGTACTTC
CASSLPLQGGETQYF
>.|11|TRBV7-9|.|TRBJ2-5
TGTGCCAGCAGCTTCGTCGAGACCCAGTACTTC
CASSFVETQYF
>.|13|TRBV28|.|TRBJ1-2
TGTGCCAGCAGTACACCCAGTAAGAATGGCTACACCTTC
CASSTPSKNGYTF
>once|14|TRBV18|TRBD1|TRBJ1-2
TGTGCCAGCTCGCCGGACAGGGGCCACTATGGCTACACCTTC
CASSPDRGHYGYTF
>.|15|TRBV7-9|TRBD1|TRBJ1-2
TGTGCCAGCAGCGGCCGGCCGGGACAGCACTATGGCTACACCTTC
CASSGRPGQHYGYTF
>.|15|TRBV23-1|.|TRBJ2-2
TGCGCCAGCAGTCGGGCTCCCAGAGTCACCGGGGAGCTGTTTTTT
CASSRAPRVTGELFF
>.|13|TRBV15|.|TRBJ2-7
TGTGCCACCAGCAGAGATCGGGGCTACGAGCAGTACTTC
CATSRDRGYEQYF
>.|14|TRBV28|TRBD1|TRBJ2-4
TGTGCCAGCGATACAGGGGGCTCGCAAAACATTCAGTACTTC
CASDTGGSQNIQYF
>few|13|TRBV7-9|.|TRBJ1-2
TGTGCCAGCAGTGCGGCCCAGGGCGGTGGCTACACCTTC
CASSAAQGGGYTF
>.|14|TRBV6-6|TRBD1|TRBJ2-7
TGTGCCAGCAGTTATCAGACAGGGGACTACGAGCAGTACTTC
CASSYQTGDYEQYF
>.|11|TRBV20-1|.|TRBJ1-2
TGCAGTGTAAGAGGGAACTATGGCTACACCTTC
CSVRGNYGYTF
>.|16|TRBV6-2/TRBV6-3|TRBD2|TRBJ2-7
TGTGCCAGCAGTCCCGCCCTAGCGGGGGGCCGCCGGGAGCAGTACTTC
CASSPALAGGRREQYF